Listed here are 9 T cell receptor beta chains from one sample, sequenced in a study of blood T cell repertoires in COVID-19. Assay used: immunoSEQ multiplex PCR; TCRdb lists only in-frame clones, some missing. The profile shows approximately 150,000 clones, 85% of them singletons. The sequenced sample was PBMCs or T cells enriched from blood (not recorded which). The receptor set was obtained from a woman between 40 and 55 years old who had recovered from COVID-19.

Here the CDR3 DNA reads TGTGCCTGGAGTCGCGGGACTAGCGTAGAGACCCAGTACTTC. This codes for CAWSRGTSVETQYF. The chain employs TRBV30 and TRBJ2-5; 10 positions match TRBD2. The CDR3 is made up of 14 amino acids. From germline, CDR1 is GTSNPN and CDR2 SVGIG (reference sequence). With V trimmed by 2 bases and J by 4 bases, 4 bases remained unmatched.

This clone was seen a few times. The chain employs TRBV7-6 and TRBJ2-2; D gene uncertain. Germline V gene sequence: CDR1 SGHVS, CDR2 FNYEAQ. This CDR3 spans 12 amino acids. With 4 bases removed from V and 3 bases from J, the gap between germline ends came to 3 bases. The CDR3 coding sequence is TGTGCCAGCAGCTCATACACCGGGGAGCTGTTTTTT. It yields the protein CASSSYTGELFF.

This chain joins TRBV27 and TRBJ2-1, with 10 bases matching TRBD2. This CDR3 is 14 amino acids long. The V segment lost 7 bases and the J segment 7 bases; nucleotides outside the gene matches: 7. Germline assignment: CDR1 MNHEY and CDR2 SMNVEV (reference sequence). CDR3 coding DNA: TGTGCCAGCAACCTAGCGGGGGAGGGGAATGAGCAGTTCTTC. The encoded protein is CASNLAGEGNEQFF.

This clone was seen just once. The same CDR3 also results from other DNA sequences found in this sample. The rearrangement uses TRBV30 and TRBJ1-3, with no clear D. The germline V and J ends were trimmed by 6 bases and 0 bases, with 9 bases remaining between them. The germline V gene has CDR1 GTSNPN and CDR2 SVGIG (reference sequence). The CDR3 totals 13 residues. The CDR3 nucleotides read TGTGCCTGCGACCGGGGCTCTGGAAACACCATATATTTT. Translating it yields CACDRGSGNTIYF.

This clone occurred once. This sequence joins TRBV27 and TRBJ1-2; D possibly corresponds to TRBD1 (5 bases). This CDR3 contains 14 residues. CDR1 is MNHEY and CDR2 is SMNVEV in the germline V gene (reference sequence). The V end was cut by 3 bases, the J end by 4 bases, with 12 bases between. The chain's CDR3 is CASSFGGSPYGYTF. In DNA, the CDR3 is TGTGCCAGCAGTTTCGGGGGATCCCCCTATGGCTACACCTTC.

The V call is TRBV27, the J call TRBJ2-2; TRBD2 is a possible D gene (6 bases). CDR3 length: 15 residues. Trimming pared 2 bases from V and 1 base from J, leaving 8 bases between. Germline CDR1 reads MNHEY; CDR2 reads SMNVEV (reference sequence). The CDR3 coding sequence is TGTGCCAGCAGTTTAGGGGACTTGAACACCGGGGAGCTGTTTTTT. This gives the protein CASSLGDLNTGELFF.

CDR3: CASSPGTSGSRTYEQYF. In nucleotides, the CDR3 is TGTGCCAGCAGCCCCGGGACTAGCGGGAGTAGGACCTACGAGCAGTACTTC. The chain carries TRBV7-6 and TRBJ2-7; 14 nucleotides match TRBD2. The length of the CDR3 is 17 residues. From germline, CDR1 is SGHVS and CDR2 FNYEAQ. V was pared by 5 bases and J by 2 bases, with 8 bases of the junction left unmatched.

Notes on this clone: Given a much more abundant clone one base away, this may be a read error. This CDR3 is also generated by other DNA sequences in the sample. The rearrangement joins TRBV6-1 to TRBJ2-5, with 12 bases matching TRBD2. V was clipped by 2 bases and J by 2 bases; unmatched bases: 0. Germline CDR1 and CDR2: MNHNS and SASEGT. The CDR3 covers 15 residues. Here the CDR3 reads CASSELAGGQETQYF. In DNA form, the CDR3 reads TGTGCCAGCAGTGAACTAGCGGGAGGGCAAGAGACCCAGTACTTC.

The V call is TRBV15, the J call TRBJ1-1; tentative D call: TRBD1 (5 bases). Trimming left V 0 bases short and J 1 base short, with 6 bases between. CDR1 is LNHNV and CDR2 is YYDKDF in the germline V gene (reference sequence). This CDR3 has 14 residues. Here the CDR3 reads CATSRDQGNTEAFF. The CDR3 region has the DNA TGTGCCACCAGCAGAGATCAGGGGAACACTGAAGCTTTCTTT.